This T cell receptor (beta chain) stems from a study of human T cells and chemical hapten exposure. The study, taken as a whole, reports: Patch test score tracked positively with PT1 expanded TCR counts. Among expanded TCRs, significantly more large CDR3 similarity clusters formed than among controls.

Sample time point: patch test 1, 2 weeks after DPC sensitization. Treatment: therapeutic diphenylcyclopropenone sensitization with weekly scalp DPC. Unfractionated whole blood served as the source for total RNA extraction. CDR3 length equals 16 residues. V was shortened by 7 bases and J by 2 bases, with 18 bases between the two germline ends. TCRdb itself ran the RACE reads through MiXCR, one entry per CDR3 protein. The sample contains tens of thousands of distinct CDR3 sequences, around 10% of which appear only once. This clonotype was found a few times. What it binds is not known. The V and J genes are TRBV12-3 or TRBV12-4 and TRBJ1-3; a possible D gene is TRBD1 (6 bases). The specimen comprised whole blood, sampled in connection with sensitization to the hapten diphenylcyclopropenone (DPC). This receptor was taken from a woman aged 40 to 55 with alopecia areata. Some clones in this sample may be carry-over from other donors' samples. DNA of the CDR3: TGTGCCAGCAACCCGAGGGGGGGGAGTGCTGGAAACACCATATATTTT. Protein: CASNPRGGSAGNTIYF.